The 7 T cell receptor beta chains below all came from one sample that was sequenced in a study of monozygotic twins with inflammatory bowel disease. From the 5' RACE reads, TCRdb lists one entry per CDR3 protein and no DNA. The sample table sets out fewer than 400,000 distinct CDR3 sequences. The specimen was blood. Receptor source: a human donor with ulcerative colitis or Crohn's disease, or a healthy co-twin of an affected twin (not recorded which).

The gene calls are TRBV28 and TRBJ2-3; TCRdb proposes TRBD2, but this gene call is untestable without DNA. The CDR3 length is 15 residues. CDR1 and CDR2 from the germline V gene are MDHEN and SYDVKM. The CDR3: CASSPLAGNTDTQYF.

CDR3 amino acids: CASSRSSANTEAFF. The chain links TRBV12-3 or TRBV12-4 to TRBJ1-1. The CDR3 consists of 14 residues.

The chain uses TRBV5-1 and TRBJ2-3; absent DNA, TCRdb's TRBD2 call cannot be checked. The CDR3 is 15 residues long. Germline V CDR1 and CDR2: SGHRS, YFSETQ. The CDR3 region is CASSLTSGKADTQYF.

This chain connects TRBV20-1 to TRBJ1-6; as DNA is missing, the TRBD1 call by TCRdb cannot be tested. Germline loops: CDR1 DFQATT, CDR2 SNEGSKA (reference sequence). CDR3 length: 16 amino acids. The CDR3 protein is CSARFRERSYNSPLHF.

This chain uses TRBV28 with TRBJ2-4. The CDR3 loop spans 13 amino acids. Looked up from germline, CDR1 is MDHEN and CDR2 is SYDVKM. Here the CDR3 reads CASNEEIKNIQYF.

V is TRBV7-2 and J is TRBJ2-3; TCRdb's D call of TRBD2 is untestable without DNA. The length of the CDR3 is 12 residues. In germline, CDR1 is SGHTA, CDR2 FQGNSA. CDR3 loop: CASGAGGPTQYF.

J is TRBJ2-7 and V is TRBV7-8. The CDR3 length is 13 residues. Germline V gene lookup returns CDR1 SGHVS and CDR2 FQNEAQ. CDR3 in amino acids: CASSLARLYEQYF.